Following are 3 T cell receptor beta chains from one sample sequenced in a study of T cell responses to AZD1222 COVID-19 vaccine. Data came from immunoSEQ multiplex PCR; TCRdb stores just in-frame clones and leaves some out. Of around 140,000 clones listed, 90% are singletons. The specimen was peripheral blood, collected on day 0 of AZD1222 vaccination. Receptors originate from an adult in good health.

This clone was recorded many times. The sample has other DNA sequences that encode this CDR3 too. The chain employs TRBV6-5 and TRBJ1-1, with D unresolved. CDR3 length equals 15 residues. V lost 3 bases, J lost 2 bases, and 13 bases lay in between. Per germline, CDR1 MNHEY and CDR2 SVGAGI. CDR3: CASSYSRGGNTEAFF. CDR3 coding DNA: TGTGCCAGCAGTTATTCCCGGGGAGGTAACACTGAAGCTTTCTTT.

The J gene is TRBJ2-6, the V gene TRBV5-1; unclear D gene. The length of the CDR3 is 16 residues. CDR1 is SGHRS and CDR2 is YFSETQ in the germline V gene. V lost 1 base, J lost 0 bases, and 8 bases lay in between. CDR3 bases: TGCGCCAGCAGCTTGAGCACTCTCTCTGGGGCCAACGTCCTGACTTTC. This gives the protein CASSLSTLSGANVLTF.

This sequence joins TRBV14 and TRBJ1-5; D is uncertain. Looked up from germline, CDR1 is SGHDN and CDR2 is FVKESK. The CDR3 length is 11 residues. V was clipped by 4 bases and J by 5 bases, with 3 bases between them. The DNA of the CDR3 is TGTGCCAGCAGCCTGGATCAGCCCCAGCATTTT. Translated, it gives CASSLDQPQHF.